What follows is one TCR beta chain and its context. The antigen remains unidentified. These data originate in a study of OX40 agonist ivuxolimab in advanced cancers. Study-wide results and caveats: Antigen specificity was not determined for the expanded peripheral T cells. Certain nonresponders likewise exhibited a low normalized T-cell clonal expansion.

Trimming pared 2 bases from V and 6 bases from J, leaving 16 bases between. This CDR3 is built from 15 residues. CDR1 MNHNS and CDR2 SASEGT come from the germline V gene. Drawing of blood for sampling happened at baseline, at cycle 4 day 1, and at cycle 7 day 1. Sequencing used immunoSEQ multiplex PCR; TCRdb keeps in-frame clones, though not all of them. The table shows approximately 89,000 clones, with around nine tenths occurring only once. The rearrangement uses TRBV6-1 and TRBJ1-1; D ambiguous. The specimen was CD4+ or CD8+ T cells sorted from blood, collected in a trial of the OX40 agonist ivuxolimab. The source is an adult with an advanced solid tumor such as melanoma, head and neck, liver or kidney cancer. CDR3 sequence: CASSERFRQRAEAFF. The CDR3 bases are TGTGCCAGCAGTGAAAGGTTTCGGCAGCGGGCTGAAGCTTTCTTT.